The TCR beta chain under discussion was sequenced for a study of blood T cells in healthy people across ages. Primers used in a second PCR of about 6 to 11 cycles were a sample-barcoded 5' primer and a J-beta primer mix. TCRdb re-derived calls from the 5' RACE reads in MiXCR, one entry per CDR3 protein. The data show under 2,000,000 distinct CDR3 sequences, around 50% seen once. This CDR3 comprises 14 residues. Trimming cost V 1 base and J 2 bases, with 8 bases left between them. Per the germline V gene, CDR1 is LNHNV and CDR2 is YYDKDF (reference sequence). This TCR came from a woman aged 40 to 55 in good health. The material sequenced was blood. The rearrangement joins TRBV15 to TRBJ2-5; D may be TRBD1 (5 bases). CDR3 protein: CATSRATAQETQYF. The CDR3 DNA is TGTGCCACCAGCAGAGCGACAGCACAAGAGACCCAGTACTTC.